The TCR beta chain described here comes from a study of control samples from healthy donors and cancer patients. The CDR3 totals 17 residues. The V gene's germline CDR1 is WSHSY and CDR2 SAAADI. The ends were cut back, 2 bases at V and 6 bases at J, with 19 bases in the middle. Repertoires were generated with immunoSEQ multiplex PCR, while TCRdb's copy carries only in-frame clones and drops some. The sample includes 150,000 to 200,000 clones, just over 85% of them seen just once. Sequencing was done on a sample of blood. V is TRBV10-2 and J is TRBJ2-2, with D maybe TRBD1 (5 bases). The TCR sequence derives from a woman aged 25 to 45 in good health. CDR3 sequence reads: CASSEKVGNEGAGELFF. DNA for the CDR3: TGCGCCAGCAGTGAGAAGGTGGGCAACGAAGGGGCCGGGGAGCTGTTTTTT.